This TCR beta chain originates from a study of blood T cell repertoires in COVID-19. About the study: Some COVID-19 samples were acute and others convalescent; all came from the United States, Italy and Spain.

Profiling relied on immunoSEQ multiplex PCR, and the TCRdb table lists in-frame clones only, not all of them. Of approximately 260,000 clones listed, around nine tenths are singletons. The study recruited people aged roughly 18 to 100 years across under 25 US areas. Participants' reported clinical history set cohort assignment. In Cohort 3, a recovered donor had either two negative PCRs, clearance, or symptom resolution. Sequencing was performed on PBMCs or T cells enriched from blood (not recorded which). The sequence came from a young woman who had recovered from COVID-19.

The CDR3: CASSQFRGNYGYTF. CDR3 DNA sequence: TGTGCCAGCAGCCAATTCAGGGGTAACTATGGCTACACCTTC. The chain couples TRBV3-1 (or the pseudogene TRBV3-2) to TRBJ1-2, with a possible D match to TRBD1 (6 bases). Germline CDR1 reads LGHDT; CDR2 reads YNNKEL (reference sequence). The CDR3 is made up of 14 amino acids. Trimming shortened V by 2 bases and J by 1 base, and 8 bases separated the two germline ends.